This TCR beta chain was identified in a study of cytomegalovirus exposure and HLA in healthy donors. The study, taken as a whole, reports: Follow-up analysis seemed to connect common viral pathogens with several of the most significant clusters identified.

The PCR was carried out with 60 Vbeta primers and 13 Jbeta primers. Sequencing used immunoSEQ multiplex PCR; TCRdb keeps in-frame clones, though not all of them. The sample lists around 50,000 clones, roughly 80% occurring once. Germline loops: CDR1 MRHNA, CDR2 SNTAGT. CDR3 length: 15 residues. V lost 10 bases, J lost 4 bases, and 20 bases lay in between. Of note for this clone: What it binds is unknown.

This clonotype was sampled from a young man in good health and CMV-seropositive. V gene TRBV6-4 combines with J gene TRBJ1-3; maybe TRBD1 (6 bases). The sample comprised PBMCs. Written as DNA, the CDR3 is TGTGCCACCGGCTCAACACAGGGTTTAGGAAACACCATATATTTT. Protein product: CATGSTQGLGNTIYF.